The sequence of this T cell receptor (beta chain) was determined in a study of vaccination effects on CD4 cells after COVID-19. Study context: Everyone in the study got two shots of either the BNT162b2 or mRNA-1273 vaccine. Sampling of a couple of convalescent patients took place 16 days and one week prior to vaccination.

Study-level points and caveats: Few convalescent patients were studied, and early post-infection samples were lacking.

The table came from immunoSEQ multiplex PCR; TCRdb's copy has only in-frame clones and leaves some out. This repertoire shows tens of thousands of clones, just under 75% found once; its top ten account for approximately 33%. ViraFEST expansion of antigen-specific CD4+ T cells with viral peptide pools preceded sequencing. Following an approximately 9-day culture, CD4+ T cells were purified. A PCR test confirmed that the person had SARS-CoV-2 infection between March and December 2020. Wells each received around 2.2 million PBMC, cultured with 9 to 10 IU/ml IL-2 and 9.5 to 10 ug/ml peptides. Of note for this clone: Its specificity is not known.

This sequence originates from a human donor who had a prior SARS-CoV-2 infection. The sequenced sample was CD4+ T cells from PBMCs cultured with a peptide pool, obtained before COVID-19 vaccination.

CDR3 DNA sequence: TGTGCCAGCAGCTTAAACTCCGGGCCCTCGCTAGCGGGAGAGAGCAATGAGCAGTTCTTC. It encodes CASSLNSGPSLAGESNEQFF. This chain links TRBV21-1 with TRBJ2-1; TRBD2 reflects the table's D call only, with no check against the DNA. TRBV21-1 is assigned pseudogene status. This CDR3 region has 20 residues.